This T cell receptor (beta chain) was observed in a study of T cells in Graves' hyperthyroidism and ophthalmopathy. This clonotype was seen more than once but under ten times. V gave up 0 bases and J gave up 7 bases, with 19 bases separating them. Germline V CDR1 and CDR2: SGDLS, YYNGEE. The CDR3 extends over 16 amino acids. Amplification yielded TCR beta CDR3 regions, with RNA transcripts as the source. First-round RT-PCR with HTBI primers amplified the TCR CDR3 region. Each CDR3 protein gets one entry after TCRdb re-called the multiplex PCR reads with MiXCR. The sample has some 360,000 distinct CDR3 sequences; approximately 18% are singletons.

This TCR was sampled from a woman aged 40 to 50 with Graves' ophthalmopathy. The V gene is TRBV9, the J gene TRBJ1-2, with a tentative D call TRBD1 (5 bases). Sequenced material: blood. CDR3 bases: TGTGCCAGCAGCGTAGGACCTCCGCAGGGTTTATTTGGCTACACCTTC. Protein: CASSVGPPQGLFGYTF. The full variable domain, rest sourced from reference TRBV9 and TRBJ1-2, is DSGVTQTPKHLITATGQRVTLRCSPRSGDLSVYWYQQSLDQGLQFLIQYYNGEERAKGNILERFSAQQFPDLHSELNLSSLELGDSALYFCASSVGPPQGLFGYTFGSGTRLTVV.